The clone carrying this T cell receptor beta chain came up a few times. No antigen is known for it. Germline CDR1 MNHNS, CDR2 SASEGT. CDR3 length equals 14 residues. The trim removed 6 bases at V and 1 base at J, leaving 6 bases unmatched. PCR involved 60 Vbeta and 13 Jbeta primers. The table came from immunoSEQ multiplex PCR; TCRdb's copy has only in-frame clones and leaves some out. The sample comprises around 100,000 clones, around 80% of which are singletons, and approximately 4.4% rests with the top ten. These data belong to a study of cytomegalovirus exposure and HLA in healthy donors. The study, taken as a whole, reports: Among donors in an Asian-associated ancestry cluster, a later analysis reportedly found fewer N-insertions than the roughly 610-donor mean. With further analysis later on, most CMV-associated TCR beta chains appeared HLA-restricted.

The sequence was obtained from a male donor in good health and CMV-seropositive. The sample comprised PBMCs. The chain employs TRBV6-1 and TRBJ2-7, with 7 bases that match TRBD1. The CDR3 nucleotides are TGTGCCAGCAGGAACCCGGGACAGTCCTACGAGCAGTACTTC. It specifies CASRNPGQSYEQYF.